These 3 T cell receptor beta chains originate from one sample sequenced in a study of identifying expanded T cells in peripheral blood. Assay used: immunoSEQ multiplex PCR; TCRdb lists only in-frame clones, some missing. This sample has some 96,000 clones; 88% occur once, and the top ten carry 5.5%. Sequencing used blood. The source of these receptors is a person aged 18 to 70 in good health.

This rearrangement joins TRBV4-1 to TRBJ1-1; D may be TRBD1 (5 bases). Germline V gives CDR1 MGHRA, CDR2 YSYEKL. The V end lost 0 bases, the J end lost 4 bases, and 12 bases lay between the germline ends. The CDR3 has 15 amino acids. CDR3 sequence: CASSQDFQGGTEAFF. For the CDR3, the DNA is TGCGCCAGCAGCCAAGATTTTCAGGGAGGCACTGAAGCTTTCTTT.

This clone was detected only a few times. This chain uses TRBV5-6 with TRBJ1-2, with D perhaps matching TRBD1 (5 bases). CDR1 SGHDT and CDR2 YYEEEE come from the germline V gene. The V end was cut by 4 bases, the J end by 6 bases, with 13 bases between. The CDR3 is made up of 13 amino acids. The CDR3 bases are TGTGCCAGCAGCGACGTGGGGGGGAATGGCTACACCTTC. Protein: CASSDVGGNGYTF.

This chain uses TRBV7-2 with TRBJ2-1, with 7 bases identical to TRBD1. The CDR3 consists of 15 residues. The V segment lost 5 bases and the J segment 6 bases; nucleotides outside the gene matches: 10. Germline CDR1 SGHTA, CDR2 FQGNSA. The CDR3 here is CASSSEATGFNEQFF. DNA of the CDR3: TGTGCCAGCAGCAGCGAGGCGACAGGGTTCAATGAGCAGTTCTTC. Drawing the rest from reference TRBV7-2 and TRBJ2-1, the complete variable domain is GAGVSQSPSNKVTEKGKDVELRCDPISGHTALYWYRQSLGQGLEFLIYFQGNSAPDKSGLPSDRFSAERTGGSVSTLTIQRTQQEDSAVYLCASSSEATGFNEQFFGPGTRLTVL.